This is a list of T cell receptor beta chains from one sample in a study of T cell responses to AZD1222 COVID-19 vaccine. Clones were sequenced by immunoSEQ multiplex PCR, and TCRdb holds only the in-frame ones, with some missing. Altogether about 88,000 clones are present, about nine tenths being singletons, with the ten largest covering 5% to 5.5%. Sample: peripheral blood, taken 28 days after the second AZD1222 dose. The receptors were sampled from an adult who received the AZD1222 COVID-19 vaccine. Each CDR3 is given with its conserved first and last residue. The D gene is left open where the match is weak. Some rows mark clone size as missing; the rest say once, few, many or name a class of expanded clone.

once TRBJ2-6 TRBV14 NA TGTGCCAGCAGCCAAGAAATTGGTGGGTCAGGGGCCAACGTCCTGACTTTC CASSQEIGGSGANVLTF
NA TRBJ2-5 TRBV7-8 TRBD2 TGTGCCAGCAGCCCCGGCGGGACTACTCAAGAGACCCAGTACTTC CASSPGGTTQETQYF
NA TRBJ2-1 TRBV7-2 NA TGTGCCAGCAGCTTGGGAACAGGACCCTACAATGAGCAGTTCTTC CASSLGTGPYNEQFF
NA TRBJ2-7 TRBV19 NA TGTGCCAGTAGTATTGGGGCCACTGGGGTCCACGAGCAGTACTTC CASSIGATGVHEQYF
once TRBJ2-1 TRBV6-5 NA TGTGCCAGCAGTTACTCGGGGGGGCTCGGTTACAATGAGCAGTTCTTC CASSYSGGLGYNEQFF
NA TRBJ2-1 TRBV3-1/TRBV3-2 TRBD1 TGTGCCAGCGGGCCCAGGGGGTACTACAATGAGCAGTTCTTC CASGPRGYYNEQFF
NA TRBJ2-7 TRBV7-9 NA TGTGCCAGCAGCCACGACAATTGGGAGCAGTACTTC CASSHDNWEQYF
NA TRBJ2-4 TRBV28 NA TGTGCCAGCAGTTTACCCGGACTCCTAGCCAAAAACATTCAGTACTTC CASSLPGLLAKNIQYF
NA TRBJ2-7 TRBV6-5 TRBD2 TGTGCCAGCAGTTCTTACGGCGGGGGAGGTGGAAACGAGCAGTACTTC CASSSYGGGGGNEQYF
NA TRBJ2-2 TRBV9 TRBD1 TGTGCCAGCAGCGTAGCCCCCGGACAGGGGGCCACCGGGGAGCTGTTTTTT CASSVAPGQGATGELFF
NA TRBJ1-2 TRBV30 NA TGTGCCTGGAGTGTAAGCGGACAGCGATTCAGCTACACCTTC CAWSVSGQRFSYTF
NA TRBJ2-1 TRBV9 TRBD1 TGTGCCAGCAGCCCCCGAGGGACAGGGAGCTACAATGAGCAGTTCTTC CASSPRGTGSYNEQFF
once TRBJ1-1 TRBV2 NA TGTGCCAGCAGGAGGGACCCGAACACTGAAGCTTTCTTT CASRRDPNTEAFF
NA TRBJ1-1 TRBV25-1 NA TGTGCCAGCTCGGACATCGTGAACACTGAAGCTTTCTTT CASSDIVNTEAFF
NA TRBJ2-4 TRBV21-1 NA TGTGCCAGCAGCAGAGGACTAGCGGGGGGGCCCGAAAACATTCAGTACTTC CASSRGLAGGPENIQYF
NA TRBJ1-5 TRBV27 NA TGTGCCAGCAAGGCCTGGAGCGATAGCAATCAGCCCCAGCATTTT CASKAWSDSNQPQHF
NA TRBJ2-4 TRBV6-5 TRBD1 TGTGCCAGCAGCGACAGGGGACAAGGTGGCATTCAGTACTTC CASSDRGQGGIQYF
NA TRBJ2-7 TRBV3-1/TRBV3-2 NA TGTGCCAGCAGCCAAGATGAGGGCACCCCCCCCGAGCAGTACTTC CASSQDEGTPPEQYF
NA TRBJ1-2 TRBV6-5 TRBD1 TGTGCCAGCAGTTACTCGATCGGGACAGCTAACTATGGCTACACCTTC CASSYSIGTANYGYTF
NA TRBJ2-6 TRBV30 TRBD1 TGTGCCTGGAGGGCCGGGACAGTAACCGTCCTGACTTTC CAWRAGTVTVLTF
NA TRBJ1-2 TRBV2 NA TGTGCCAGCAGCCAGGAGGCCAGGGCCTATGGCTACACCTTC CASSQEARAYGYTF
NA TRBJ1-1 TRBV18 TRBD1 TGTGCCAGCTCATCACCCTCTCGACAGGGGGCTGACACTGAAGCTTTCTTT CASSSPSRQGADTEAFF
NA TRBJ1-1 TRBV29-1 NA TGCAGCGTTGCGCCAGGAGGGGGGAAAACTGAAGCTTTCTTT CSVAPGGGKTEAFF